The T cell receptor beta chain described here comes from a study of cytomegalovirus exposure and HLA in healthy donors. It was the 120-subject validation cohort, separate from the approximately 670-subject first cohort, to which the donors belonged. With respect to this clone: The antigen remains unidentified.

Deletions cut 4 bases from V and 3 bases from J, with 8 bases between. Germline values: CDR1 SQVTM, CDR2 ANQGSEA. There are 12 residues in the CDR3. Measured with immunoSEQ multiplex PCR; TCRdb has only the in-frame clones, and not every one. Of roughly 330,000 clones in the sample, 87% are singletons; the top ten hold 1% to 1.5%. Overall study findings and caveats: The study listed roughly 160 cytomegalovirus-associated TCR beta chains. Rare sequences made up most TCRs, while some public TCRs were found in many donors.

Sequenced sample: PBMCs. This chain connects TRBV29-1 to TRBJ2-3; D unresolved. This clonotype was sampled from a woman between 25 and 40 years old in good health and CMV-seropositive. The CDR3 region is CSVASMTDTQYF. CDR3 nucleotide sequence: TGCAGCGTTGCCTCTATGACAGATACGCAGTATTTT.